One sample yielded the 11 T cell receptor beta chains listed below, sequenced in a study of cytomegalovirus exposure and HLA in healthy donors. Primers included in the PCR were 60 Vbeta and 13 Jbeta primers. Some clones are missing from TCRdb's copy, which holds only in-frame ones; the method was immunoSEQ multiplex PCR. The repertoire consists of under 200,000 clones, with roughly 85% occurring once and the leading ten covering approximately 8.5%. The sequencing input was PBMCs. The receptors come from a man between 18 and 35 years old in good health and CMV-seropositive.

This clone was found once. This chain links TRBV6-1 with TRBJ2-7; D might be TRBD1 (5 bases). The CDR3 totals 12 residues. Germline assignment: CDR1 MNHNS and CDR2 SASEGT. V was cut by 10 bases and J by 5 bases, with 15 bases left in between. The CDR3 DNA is TGTGCCACCGGTAGGGGTGGCGACGAGCAGTACTTC. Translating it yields CATGRGGDEQYF.

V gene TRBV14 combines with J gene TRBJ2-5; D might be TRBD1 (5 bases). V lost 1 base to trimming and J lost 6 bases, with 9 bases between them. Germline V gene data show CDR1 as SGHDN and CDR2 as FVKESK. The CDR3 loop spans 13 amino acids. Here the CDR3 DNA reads TGTGCCAGCAGCCAAGTTAGGGGTCAGACCCAGTACTTC. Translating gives CASSQVRGQTQYF.

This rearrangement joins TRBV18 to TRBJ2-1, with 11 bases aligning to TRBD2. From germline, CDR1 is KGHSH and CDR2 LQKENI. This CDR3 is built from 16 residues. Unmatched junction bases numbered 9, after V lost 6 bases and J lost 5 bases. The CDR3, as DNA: TGTGCCAGCTCGCTGTCTAGCGGGGGGCCTCACAATGAGCAGTTCTTC. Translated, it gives CASSLSSGGPHNEQFF.

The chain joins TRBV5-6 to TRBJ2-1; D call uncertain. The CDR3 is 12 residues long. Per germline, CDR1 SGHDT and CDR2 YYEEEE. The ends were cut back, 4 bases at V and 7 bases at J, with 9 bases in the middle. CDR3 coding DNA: TGTGCCAGCAGCCCCCGGCGGAATGAGCAGTTCTTC. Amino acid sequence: CASSPRRNEQFF.

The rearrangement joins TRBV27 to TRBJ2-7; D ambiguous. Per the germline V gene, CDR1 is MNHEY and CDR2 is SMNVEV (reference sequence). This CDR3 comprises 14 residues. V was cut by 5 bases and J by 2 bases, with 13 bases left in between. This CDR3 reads CASSHRGSPYEQYF. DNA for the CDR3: TGTGCCAGCAGTCACCGCGGCAGTCCCTACGAGCAGTACTTC.

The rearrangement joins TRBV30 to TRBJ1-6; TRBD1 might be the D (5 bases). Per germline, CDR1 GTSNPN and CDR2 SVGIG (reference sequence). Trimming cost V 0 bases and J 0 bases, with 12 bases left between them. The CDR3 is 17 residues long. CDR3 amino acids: CAWSVQKDSSYNSPLHF. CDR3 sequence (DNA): TGTGCCTGGAGTGTACAAAAAGACAGCTCCTATAATTCACCCCTCCACTTT.

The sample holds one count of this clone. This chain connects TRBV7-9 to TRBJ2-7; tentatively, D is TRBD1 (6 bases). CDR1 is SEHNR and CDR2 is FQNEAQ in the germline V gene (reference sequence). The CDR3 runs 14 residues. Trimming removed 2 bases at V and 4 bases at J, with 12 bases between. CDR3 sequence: CASSLRDNNYEQYF. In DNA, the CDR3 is TGTGCCAGCAGCTTAAGGGACAATAATTACGAGCAGTACTTC.

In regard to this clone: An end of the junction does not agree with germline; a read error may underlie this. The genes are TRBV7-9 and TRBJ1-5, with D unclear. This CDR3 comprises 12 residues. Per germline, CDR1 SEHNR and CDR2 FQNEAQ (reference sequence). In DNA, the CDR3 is TGTTCCAGCAGCTTGTTAAATCAGCCCCAGCATTTT. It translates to CSSSLLNQPQHF.

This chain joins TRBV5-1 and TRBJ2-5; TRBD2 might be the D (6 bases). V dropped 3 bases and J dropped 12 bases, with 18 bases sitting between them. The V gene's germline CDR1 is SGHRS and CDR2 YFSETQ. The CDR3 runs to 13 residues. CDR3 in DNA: TGCGCCAGCAGCTACTGGACGTCCGGGGAGGAGTACTTC. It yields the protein CASSYWTSGEEYF.

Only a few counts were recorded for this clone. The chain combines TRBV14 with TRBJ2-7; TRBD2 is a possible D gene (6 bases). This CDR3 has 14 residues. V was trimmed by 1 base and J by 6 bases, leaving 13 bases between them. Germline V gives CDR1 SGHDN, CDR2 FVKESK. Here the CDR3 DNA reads TGTGCCAGCAGCCAAGTCGCGGGAAGTGGCGAGCAGTACTTC. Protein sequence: CASSQVAGSGEQYF.

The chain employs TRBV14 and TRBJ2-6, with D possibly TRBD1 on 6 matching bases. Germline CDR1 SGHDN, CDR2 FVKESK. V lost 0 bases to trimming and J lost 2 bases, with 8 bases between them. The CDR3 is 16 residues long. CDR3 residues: CASSQDGTPGANVLTF. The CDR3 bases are TGTGCCAGCAGCCAAGACGGGACACCTGGGGCCAACGTCCTGACTTTC.